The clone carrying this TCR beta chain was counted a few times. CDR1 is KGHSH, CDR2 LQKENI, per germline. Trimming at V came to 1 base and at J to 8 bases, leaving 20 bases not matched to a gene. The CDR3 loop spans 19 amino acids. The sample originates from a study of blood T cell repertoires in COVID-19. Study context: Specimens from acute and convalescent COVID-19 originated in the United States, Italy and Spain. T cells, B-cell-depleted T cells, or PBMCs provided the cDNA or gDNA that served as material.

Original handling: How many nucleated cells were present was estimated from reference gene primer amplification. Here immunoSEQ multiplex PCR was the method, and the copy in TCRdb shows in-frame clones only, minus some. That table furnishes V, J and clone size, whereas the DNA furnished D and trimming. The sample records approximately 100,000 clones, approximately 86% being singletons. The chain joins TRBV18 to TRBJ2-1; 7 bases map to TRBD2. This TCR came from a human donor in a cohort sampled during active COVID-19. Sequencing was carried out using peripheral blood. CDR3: CASSPRGASGKVLRDEQFF. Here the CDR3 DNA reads TGTGCCAGCTCACCACGAGGGGCTAGCGGAAAAGTCCTCCGCGATGAGCAGTTCTTC.